A single TCR beta chain is shown here with its context. Its antigen is not identified. This CDR3 is built from 19 residues. This entry belongs to a study of T cells expressing NK-cell markers. Study conclusions and caveats: Of the CD8+ T cells in about 6 donors, about 1.0-7.0% belonged to dominant NKG2C+ clonotypes. No clear determination of HCMV specificity was made for expanded NKG2C+ T cell clones.

The TCR beta cDNA came from 5'RACE template switching with UMIs. TCRdb processed the 5' RACE reads again and assigns one entry to each CDR3 protein, with no DNA. The sample includes hundreds of thousands of distinct CDR3 sequences. The TCR sequence derives from a man younger than 30 in good health. The chain combines TRBV12-3 or TRBV12-4 with TRBJ1-3; TCRdb reports TRBD1, a call that lacks DNA to check it against. Sequencing was carried out using blood T cells: a sorted CD56 or NKG2C T cell subset, CD4+ or CD8+ T cells, or bulk PBMC T cells (not recorded which). CDR3 loop: CASSFFMRKGTYSGNTIYF.